These 17 T cell receptor beta chains share one sample of origin, sequenced in a study of blood T cell repertoires in COVID-19. TCRdb keeps only in-frame clones here, not all; method: immunoSEQ multiplex PCR. The sample lists about 130,000 clones, 77% occurring once. The sequenced sample was peripheral blood. The receptor source for this set is a man of 80 years or more with acute or convalescent COVID-19.

The chain combines TRBV4-1 with TRBJ1-6, with D possibly matching TRBD1 (5 bases). This CDR3 has 16 amino acids. The V gene lost 4 bases and the J gene lost 0 bases, with 10 bases spanning the gap. Germline V gene lookup returns CDR1 MGHRA and CDR2 YSYEKL. CDR3 coding DNA: TGCGCCAGCAGCCGGGACTCGAGCTCCTATAATTCACCCCTCCACTTT. It translates to CASSRDSSSYNSPLHF.

This clone has a single count. The V call is TRBV7-2, the J call TRBJ1-1, with D unresolved. V lost 6 bases and J lost 1, with 9 bases in between. Germline values: CDR1 SGHTA, CDR2 FQGNSA. This CDR3 is 13 amino acids long. The DNA for the CDR3 is TGTGCCAGCAGACGACAACAGAACACTGAAGCTTTCTTT. Translated: CASRRQQNTEAFF.

This clone has a handful of counts. The V gene is TRBV4-1, the J gene TRBJ1-4; D might be TRBD1 (6 bases). The CDR3 consists of 13 residues. The V gene lost 4 bases and the J gene lost 5 bases, with 8 bases spanning the gap. Per the germline V gene, CDR1 is MGHRA and CDR2 is YSYEKL. The CDR3 DNA is TGCGCCAGCAGCCGGGGGCCGAATGAAAAACTGTTTTTT. Amino acid sequence: CASSRGPNEKLFF.

J is TRBJ1-2 and V is TRBV12-3 or TRBV12-4; 7 nucleotides align to TRBD1. This CDR3 has 12 residues. Trimming at V came to 5 bases and at J to 11 bases, leaving 8 bases not matched to a gene. The CDR3 DNA reads as TGTGCCAGCAGTGGGGGAGCAGGGGGGTACACCTTC. Protein product: CASSGGAGGYTF.

This clone appeared many times. V usage is TRBV5-1 and J usage is TRBJ2-3, with D perhaps matching TRBD1 (6 bases). The germline V gene encodes CDR1 SGHRS and CDR2 YFSETQ. Trimming removed 9 bases at V and 4 bases at J, with 18 bases between. There are 14 residues in the CDR3. The CDR3 nucleotides are TGCGCCACCTCAGTGGACAGTGGGTCAGATACGCAGTATTTT. Translated: CATSVDSGSDTQYF.

This clone was seen a few times. The chain carries TRBV6-4 and TRBJ1-2; 7 bases map to TRBD1. Germline-derived CDR1 and CDR2 are MRHNA and SNTAGT. With 3 bases clipped from V and 4 bases from J, the junction kept 11 bases outside the gene matches. The CDR3 consists of 16 residues. The chain's CDR3 is CASSEGGTAATYGYTF. CDR3 bases: TGTGCCAGCAGTGAAGGGGGGACAGCCGCGACCTATGGCTACACCTTC.

This clone turned up a few times. The chain joins TRBV28 to TRBJ1-6, with unresolved D. The CDR3 contains 11 residues. Trimming stripped 9 bases from V and 11 bases from J, with 11 bases between. Germline loops: CDR1 MDHEN, CDR2 SYDVKM. CDR3: CASSSGAPLHF. For the CDR3, the DNA is TGTGCCAGTTCCTCGGGTGCACCCCTCCACTTT.

This sequence joins TRBV6-1 and TRBJ2-5; TRBD2 matches at 7 bases. This CDR3 region has 14 residues. Trimming took 3 bases from V and 1 from J; bases not matched to a gene: 2. CDR1 MNHNS and CDR2 SASEGT come from the germline V gene. The CDR3 bases are TGTGCCAGCAGTGAGGGACTAACCCAAGAGACCCAGTACTTC. It encodes CASSEGLTQETQYF.

The chain uses TRBV7-9 and TRBJ2-1; TRBD1 matches at 8 bases. CDR3 length: 15 residues. Germline V gene sequence: CDR1 SEHNR, CDR2 FQNEAQ (reference sequence). V shed 8 bases, J shed 2 bases, and the junction held 8 bases outside the gene matches. CDR3 coding DNA: TGTGCCAGCCACAAAGGACAGGGACCCTACAATGAGCAGTTCTTC. Residues: CASHKGQGPYNEQFF.

The CDR3 loop reads CAISESTSEQFF. The CDR3 DNA is TGTGCCATCAGTGAGTCGACTAGTGAGCAGTTCTTC. The rearrangement joins TRBV10-3 to TRBJ2-1; possible D gene TRBD2, 6 bases. The CDR3 spans 12 residues. Per germline, CDR1 ENHRY and CDR2 SYGVKD. V shed 0 bases and J shed 9 bases, with 6 bases lying between them.

In its sample, this clone was seen once. The rearrangement uses TRBV5-1 and TRBJ1-4; the D is unclear. The CDR3 totals 13 residues. Trimming removed 1 base at V and 4 bases at J, with 5 bases between. CDR1 is SGHRS and CDR2 is YFSETQ in the germline V gene. DNA for the CDR3: TGCGCCAGCAGCTTGTCCGGTAATGAAAAACTGTTTTTT. This sequence encodes CASSLSGNEKLFF.

This clone was observed a few times. The CDR3 here is CAWSGRGDSPLHF. The DNA for the CDR3 is TGTGCCTGGAGTGGCCGGGGAGACTCACCCCTCCACTTT. V gene TRBV30 combines with J gene TRBJ1-6; unclear D gene. This CDR3 has 13 amino acids. CDR1 and CDR2 (germline): GTSNPN, SVGIG (reference sequence). Between the trimmed V and J ends, which lost 1 base and 10 bases, there was a span of 11 bases.

The V and J genes are TRBV7-2 and TRBJ2-7, with TRBD2 matching 9 bases. From germline, CDR1 is SGHTA and CDR2 FQGNSA. The CDR3 loop spans 15 amino acids. Germline trimming cut 5 bases from V and 3 bases from J; bases unmatched to any gene: 8. The CDR3 here is CASSRRAGGGYEQYF. As DNA, the CDR3 is TGTGCCAGCAGCAGGAGAGCGGGGGGAGGCTACGAGCAGTACTTC.

This clone is a singleton in its sample. The V call is TRBV4-3, the J call TRBJ1-1; 8 bases are shared with TRBD1. The trim removed 1 base at V and 1 base at J, leaving 5 bases unmatched. Germline V gene sequence: CDR1 LGHNA, CDR2 YSLEER. The CDR3 is made up of 16 amino acids. The CDR3 coding sequence is TGCGCCAGCAGCCAAGGCCGACAGGGGCCGAACACTGAAGCTTTCTTT. It is translated as CASSQGRQGPNTEAFF.

The gene calls are TRBV30 and TRBJ1-2; perhaps TRBD1 as D (6 bases). Deletions cut 4 bases from V and 7 bases from J, with 19 bases between. The CDR3 is 14 amino acids. Germline values: CDR1 GTSNPN, CDR2 SVGIG (reference sequence). The CDR3 sequence: CAWTGAAVVGGYTF. CDR3 bases: TGTGCCTGGACAGGGGCCGCCGTGGTTGGTGGCTACACCTTC.

V is TRBV4-1 and J is TRBJ2-3, with a tentative D call TRBD2 (6 bases). Germline CDR1 is MGHRA and CDR2 is YSYEKL. V lost 3 bases, J lost 2 bases, and 12 bases lay in between. The CDR3 has 15 amino acids. The CDR3 reads CASSQEGLYTDTQYF. CDR3 nucleotides: TGCGCCAGCAGCCAGGAGGGATTATACACAGATACGCAGTATTTT.

The genes are TRBV29-1 and TRBJ1-5; D is uncertain. V dropped 0 bases and J dropped 3 bases, with 6 bases sitting between them. CDR3 length equals 13 residues. Germline V gives CDR1 SQVTM, CDR2 ANQGSEA. CDR3 nucleotides: TGCAGCGTTGAAGAGAGTCCCAATCAGCCCCAGCATTTT. It encodes CSVEESPNQPQHF.